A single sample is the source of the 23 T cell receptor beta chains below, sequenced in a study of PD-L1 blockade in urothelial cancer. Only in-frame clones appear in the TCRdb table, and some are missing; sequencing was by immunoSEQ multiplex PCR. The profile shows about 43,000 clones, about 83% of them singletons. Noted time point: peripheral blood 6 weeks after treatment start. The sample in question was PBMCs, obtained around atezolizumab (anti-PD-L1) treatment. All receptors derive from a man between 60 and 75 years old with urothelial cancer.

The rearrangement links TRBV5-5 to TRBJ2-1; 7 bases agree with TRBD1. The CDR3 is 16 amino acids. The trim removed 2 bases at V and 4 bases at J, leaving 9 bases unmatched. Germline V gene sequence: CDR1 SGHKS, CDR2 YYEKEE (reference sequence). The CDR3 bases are TGTGCCAGCAGCTTCTACAGGGGTAGTACTTACAATGAGCAGTTCTTC. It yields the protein CASSFYRGSTYNEQFF.

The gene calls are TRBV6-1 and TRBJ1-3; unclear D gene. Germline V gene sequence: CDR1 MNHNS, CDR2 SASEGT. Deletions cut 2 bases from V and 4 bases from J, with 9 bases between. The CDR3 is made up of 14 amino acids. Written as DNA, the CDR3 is TGTGCCAGCAGTGAAATCGGTGAAGGAAACACCATATATTTT. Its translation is CASSEIGEGNTIYF.

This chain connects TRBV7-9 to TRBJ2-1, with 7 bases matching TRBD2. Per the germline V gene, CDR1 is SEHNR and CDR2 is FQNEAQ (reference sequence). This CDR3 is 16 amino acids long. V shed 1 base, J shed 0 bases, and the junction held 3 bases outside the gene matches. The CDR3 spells CASSLGSGASYNEQFF. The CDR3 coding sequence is TGTGCCAGCAGCTTAGGAAGCGGGGCCTCCTACAATGAGCAGTTCTTC.

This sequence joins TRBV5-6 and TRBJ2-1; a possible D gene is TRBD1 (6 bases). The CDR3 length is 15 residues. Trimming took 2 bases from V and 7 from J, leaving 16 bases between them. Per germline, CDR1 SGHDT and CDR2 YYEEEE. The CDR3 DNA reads TGTGCCAGCAGCTTACTGGGGGCGAGGGTTAATGAGCAGTTCTTC. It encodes CASSLLGARVNEQFF.

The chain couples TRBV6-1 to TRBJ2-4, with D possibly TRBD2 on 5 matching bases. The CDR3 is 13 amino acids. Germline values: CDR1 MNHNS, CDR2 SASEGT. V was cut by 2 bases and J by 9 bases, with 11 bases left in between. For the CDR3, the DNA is TGTGCCAGCAGTGAACCGGGGAGCGGCATTCAGTACTTC. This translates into CASSEPGSGIQYF.

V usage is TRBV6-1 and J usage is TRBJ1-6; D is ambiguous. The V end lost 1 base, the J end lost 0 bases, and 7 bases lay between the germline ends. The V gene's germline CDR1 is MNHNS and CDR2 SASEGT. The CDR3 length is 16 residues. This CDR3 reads CASSEVVSSYNSPLHF. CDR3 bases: TGTGCCAGCAGTGAAGTAGTTAGCTCCTATAATTCACCCCTCCACTTT.

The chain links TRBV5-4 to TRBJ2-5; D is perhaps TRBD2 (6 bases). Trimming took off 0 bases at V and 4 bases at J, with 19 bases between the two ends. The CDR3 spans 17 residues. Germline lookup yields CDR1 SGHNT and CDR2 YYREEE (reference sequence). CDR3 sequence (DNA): TGTGCCAGCAGCTTGGCCGGCGGGGCCTGGATAGGAGAGACCCAGTACTTC. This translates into CASSLAGGAWIGETQYF.

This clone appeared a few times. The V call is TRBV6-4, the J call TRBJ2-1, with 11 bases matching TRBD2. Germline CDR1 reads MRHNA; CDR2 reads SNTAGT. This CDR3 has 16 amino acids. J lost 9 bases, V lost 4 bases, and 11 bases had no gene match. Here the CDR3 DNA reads TGTGCCAGCAGTGTCCACCCCGGGACTAGCGGTAGTGAGCAGTTCTTC. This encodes CASSVHPGTSGSEQFF.

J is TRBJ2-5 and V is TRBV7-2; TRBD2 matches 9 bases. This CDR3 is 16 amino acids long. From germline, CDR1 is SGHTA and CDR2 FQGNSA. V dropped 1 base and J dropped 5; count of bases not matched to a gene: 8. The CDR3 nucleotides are TGTGCCAGCAGCTTAGTTTCCGGCGGGGGGGCGGAGACCCAGTACTTC. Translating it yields CASSLVSGGGAETQYF.

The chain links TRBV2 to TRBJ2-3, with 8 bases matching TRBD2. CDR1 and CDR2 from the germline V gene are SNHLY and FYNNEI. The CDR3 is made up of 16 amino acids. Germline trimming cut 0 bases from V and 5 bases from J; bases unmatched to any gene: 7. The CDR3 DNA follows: TGTGCCAGCAGTGAAGCCCCCGGGGGGGCCATAGATACGCAGTATTTT. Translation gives CASSEAPGGAIDTQYF.

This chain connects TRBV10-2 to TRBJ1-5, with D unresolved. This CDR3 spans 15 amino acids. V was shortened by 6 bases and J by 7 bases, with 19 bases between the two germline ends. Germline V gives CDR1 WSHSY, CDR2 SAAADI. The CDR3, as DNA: TGCGCCAGCAGGGATACAGTGGCATGGGAGCAGCCCCAGCATTTT. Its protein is CASRDTVAWEQPQHF.

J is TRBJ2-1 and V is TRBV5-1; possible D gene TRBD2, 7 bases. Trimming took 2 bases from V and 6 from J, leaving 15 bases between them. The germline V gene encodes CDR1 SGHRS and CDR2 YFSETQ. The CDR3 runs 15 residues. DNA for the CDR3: TGCGCCAGCAGCTTAAGGTGGGAGGGGGTCAATGAGCAGTTCTTC. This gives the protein CASSLRWEGVNEQFF.

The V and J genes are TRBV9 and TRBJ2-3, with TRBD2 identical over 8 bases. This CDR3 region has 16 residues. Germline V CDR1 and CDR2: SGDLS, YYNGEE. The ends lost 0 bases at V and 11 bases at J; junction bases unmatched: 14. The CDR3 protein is CASSVGPSGHPQGQYF. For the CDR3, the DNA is TGTGCCAGCAGCGTAGGTCCTAGCGGGCACCCACAGGGGCAGTATTTT.

CDR3 sequence reads: CASSLAGGGNTIYF. The CDR3 nucleotides are TGTGCCAGCAGCTTAGCAGGGGGCGGAAACACCATATATTTT. This chain connects TRBV7-2 to TRBJ1-3; 7 bases are shared with TRBD1. The CDR3 is made up of 14 amino acids. Germline CDR1 SGHTA, CDR2 FQGNSA. The V and J ends lost 0 bases and 4 bases, in that order; junction bases with no gene match: 0.

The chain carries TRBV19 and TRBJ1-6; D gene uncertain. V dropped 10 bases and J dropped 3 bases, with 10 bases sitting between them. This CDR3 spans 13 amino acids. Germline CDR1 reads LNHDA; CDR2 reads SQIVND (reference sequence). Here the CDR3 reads CATNAFYNSPLHF. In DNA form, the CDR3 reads TGTGCCACTAATGCCTTCTATAATTCACCCCTCCACTTT.

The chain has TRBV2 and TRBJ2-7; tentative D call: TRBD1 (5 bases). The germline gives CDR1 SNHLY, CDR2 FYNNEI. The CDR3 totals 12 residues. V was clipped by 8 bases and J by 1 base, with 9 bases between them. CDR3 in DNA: TGTGCCAGCGGGGCTGGTTCCTACGAGCAGTACTTC. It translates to CASGAGSYEQYF.

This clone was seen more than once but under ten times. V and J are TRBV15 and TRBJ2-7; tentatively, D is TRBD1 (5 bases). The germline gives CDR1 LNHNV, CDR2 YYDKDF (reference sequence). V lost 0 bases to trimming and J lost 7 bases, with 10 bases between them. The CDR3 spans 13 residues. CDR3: CATSRDQGREQYF. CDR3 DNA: TGTGCCACCAGCAGAGATCAGGGCCGGGAGCAGTACTTC. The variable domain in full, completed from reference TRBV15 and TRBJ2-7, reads DAMVIQNPRYQVTQFGKPVTLSCSQTLNHNVMYWYQQKSSQAPKLLFHYYDKDFNNEADTPDNFQSRRPNTSFCFLDIRSPGLGDTAMYLCATSRDQGREQYFGPGTRLTVT.

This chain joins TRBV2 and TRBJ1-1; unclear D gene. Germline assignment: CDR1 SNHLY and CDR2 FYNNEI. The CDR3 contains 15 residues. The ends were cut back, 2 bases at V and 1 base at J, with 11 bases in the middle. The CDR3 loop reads CASSETPRENTEAFF. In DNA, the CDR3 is TGTGCCAGCAGTGAAACCCCCCGGGAGAACACTGAAGCTTTCTTT.

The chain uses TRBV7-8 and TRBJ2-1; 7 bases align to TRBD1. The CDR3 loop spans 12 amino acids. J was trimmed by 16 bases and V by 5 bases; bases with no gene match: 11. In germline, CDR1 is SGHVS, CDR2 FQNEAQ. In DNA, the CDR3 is TGTGCCAGCAGCCCGGCCGGGACAGCTACTTTCTTC. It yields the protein CASSPAGTATFF.

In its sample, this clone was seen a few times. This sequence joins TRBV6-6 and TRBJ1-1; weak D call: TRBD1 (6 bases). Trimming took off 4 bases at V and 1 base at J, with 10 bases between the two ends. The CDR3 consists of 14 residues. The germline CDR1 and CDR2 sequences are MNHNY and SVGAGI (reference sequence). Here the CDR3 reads CASSSADRNTEAFF. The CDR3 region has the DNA TGTGCCAGCAGTTCCGCGGACAGGAACACTGAAGCTTTCTTT.

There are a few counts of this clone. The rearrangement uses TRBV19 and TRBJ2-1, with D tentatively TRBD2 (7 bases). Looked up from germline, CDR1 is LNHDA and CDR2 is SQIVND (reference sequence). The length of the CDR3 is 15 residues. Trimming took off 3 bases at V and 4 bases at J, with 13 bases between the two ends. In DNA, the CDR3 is TGTGCCAGTAGTATCGGAGGGGGGGAGTACAATGAGCAGTTCTTC. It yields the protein CASSIGGGEYNEQFF.

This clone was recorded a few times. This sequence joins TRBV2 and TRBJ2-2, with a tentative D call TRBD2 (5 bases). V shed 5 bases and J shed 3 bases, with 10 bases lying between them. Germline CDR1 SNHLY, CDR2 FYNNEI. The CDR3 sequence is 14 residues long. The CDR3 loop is CASSLGLYTGELFF. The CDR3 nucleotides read TGTGCCAGCAGTCTCGGACTCTACACCGGGGAGCTGTTTTTT.

The CDR3 sequence: CASSSRGGSYNSPLHF. The CDR3 DNA sequence: TGTGCCAGCAGTTCCCGAGGTGGCTCCTATAATTCACCCCTCCACTTT. The chain has TRBV27 and TRBJ1-6, with no clear D. The CDR3 consists of 16 residues. Between the trimmed V and J ends, which lost 4 bases and 0 bases, there was a span of 10 bases. Germline lookup yields CDR1 MNHEY and CDR2 SMNVEV (reference sequence).